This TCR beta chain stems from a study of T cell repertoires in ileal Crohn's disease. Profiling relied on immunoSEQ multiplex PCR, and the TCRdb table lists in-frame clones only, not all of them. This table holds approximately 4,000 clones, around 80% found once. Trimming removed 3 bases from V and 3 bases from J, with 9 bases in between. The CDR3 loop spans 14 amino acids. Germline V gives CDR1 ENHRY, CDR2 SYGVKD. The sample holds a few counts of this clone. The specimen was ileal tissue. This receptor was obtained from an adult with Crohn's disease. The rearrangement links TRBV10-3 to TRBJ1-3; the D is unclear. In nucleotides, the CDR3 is TGTGCCATCAGTGACGGGTTCAGTGGAAACACCATATATTTT. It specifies CAISDGFSGNTIYF.